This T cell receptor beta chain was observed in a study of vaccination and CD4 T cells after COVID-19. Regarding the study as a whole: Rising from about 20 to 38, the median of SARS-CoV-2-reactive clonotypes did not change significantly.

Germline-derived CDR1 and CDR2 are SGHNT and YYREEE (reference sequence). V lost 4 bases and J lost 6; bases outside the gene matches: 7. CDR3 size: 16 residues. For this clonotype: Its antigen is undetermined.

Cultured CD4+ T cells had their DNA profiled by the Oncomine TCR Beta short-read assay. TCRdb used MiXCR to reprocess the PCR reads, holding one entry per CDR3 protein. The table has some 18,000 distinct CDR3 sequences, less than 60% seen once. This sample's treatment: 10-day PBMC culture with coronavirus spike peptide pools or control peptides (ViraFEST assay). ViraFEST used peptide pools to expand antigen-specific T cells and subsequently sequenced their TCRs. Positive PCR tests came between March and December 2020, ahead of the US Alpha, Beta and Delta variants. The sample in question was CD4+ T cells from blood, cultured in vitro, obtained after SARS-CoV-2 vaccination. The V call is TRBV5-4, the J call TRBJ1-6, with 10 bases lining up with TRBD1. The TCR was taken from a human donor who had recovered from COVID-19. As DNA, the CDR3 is TGTGCCAGCAGCGGTCGGACAGGGGGAAGTAATTCACCCCTCCACTTT. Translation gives CASSGRTGGSNSPLHF.